These 30 T cell receptor beta chains share one sample of origin, sequenced in a study of T cell responses to AZD1222 COVID-19 vaccine. The protocol was immunoSEQ multiplex PCR, while the TCRdb copy is restricted to in-frame clones and leaves out a portion. The sample lists about 110,000 clones, approximately 94% occurring once. Sequenced here: peripheral blood, sampled 28 days after the second AZD1222 dose. The receptors stem from an adult who received the AZD1222 COVID-19 vaccine.

The V call is TRBV5-1, the J call TRBJ2-1, with 14 bases that match TRBD2. The CDR3 loop spans 14 amino acids. Germline values: CDR1 SGHRS, CDR2 YFSETQ. Trimming at V came to 0 bases and at J to 14 bases, leaving 4 bases not matched to a gene. CDR3 amino acids: CASSLETSGRAKFF. In nucleotides, the CDR3 is TGCGCCAGCAGCTTGGAGACTAGCGGGAGGGCTAAGTTCTTC.

The CDR3 sequence: CASSLPGAGNTIYF. The CDR3 DNA reads TGCGCCAGCAGCCTCCCAGGGGCGGGGAACACCATATATTTT. The chain has TRBV5-1 and TRBJ1-3, with a weak D call TRBD1 (6 bases). Per germline, CDR1 SGHRS and CDR2 YFSETQ. V was shortened by 4 bases and J by 7 bases, with 15 bases between the two germline ends. This CDR3 has 14 amino acids. Looking up the rest from reference TRBV5-1 and TRBJ1-3 gives the full variable domain: KAGVTQTPRYLIKTRGQQVTLSCSPISGHRSVSWYQQTPGQGLQFLFEYFSETQRNKGNFPGRFSGRQFSNSRSEMNVSTLELGDSALYLCASSLPGAGNTIYFGEGSWLTVV.

The chain links TRBV4-1 to TRBJ2-7; 7 positions match TRBD1. Trimming cost V 0 bases and J 3 bases; bases outside gene matches: 14. The CDR3 sequence is 18 residues long. Per the germline V gene, CDR1 is MGHRA and CDR2 is YSYEKL. CDR3 loop: CASSQEKTKPGQNYEQYF. The CDR3 nucleotides read TGCGCCAGCAGCCAAGAAAAGACTAAACCGGGACAGAACTACGAGCAGTACTTC.

The chain recombines TRBV30 with TRBJ2-4; no firm D call. V lost 4 bases and J lost 0, with 10 bases in between. Germline V lookup: CDR1 GTSNPN, CDR2 SVGIG (reference sequence). The CDR3 is made up of 14 amino acids. The CDR3 DNA sequence: TGTGCCTGGAAGGGTAACGGAGCCAAAAACATTCAGTACTTC. Translation: CAWKGNGAKNIQYF.

CDR3 nucleotides: TGTGCCAGCTCACCAACGCAGCGGGAAGCTTTCTTT. Amino acids: CASSPTQREAFF. V gene TRBV18 combines with J gene TRBJ1-1; D ambiguous. The ends were cut back, 2 bases at V and 8 bases at J, with 9 bases in the middle. CDR3 length equals 12 residues. The V gene's germline CDR1 is KGHSH and CDR2 LQKENI.

The gene calls are TRBV5-1 and TRBJ1-6; D unresolved. This CDR3 has 15 residues. CDR1 and CDR2 (germline): SGHRS, YFSETQ. The germline V and J ends were trimmed by 4 bases and 8 bases, with 16 bases remaining between them. The CDR3 loop reads CASSIGPVSDSPLHF. CDR3 coding DNA: TGCGCCAGCAGCATAGGGCCAGTTTCTGATTCACCCCTCCACTTT.

This clone was seen a handful of times. This chain links TRBV19 with TRBJ2-5; D not certain. The germline V gene has CDR1 LNHDA and CDR2 SQIVND (reference sequence). This CDR3 spans 12 amino acids. V was cut by 6 bases and J by 3 bases, with 8 bases left in between. DNA for the CDR3: TGTGCCAGTAGGGGCAGTAAAGAGACCCAGTACTTC. It codes for CASRGSKETQYF.

The chain joins TRBV20-1 to TRBJ2-3; D is undetermined. The V and J ends lost 5 bases and 2 bases respectively, with 5 bases between them. Looked up from germline, CDR1 is DFQATT and CDR2 is SNEGSKA (reference sequence). The CDR3 length is 11 residues. CDR3 in amino acids: CSALPTDTQYF. The CDR3, as DNA: TGCAGTGCTCTTCCCACAGATACGCAGTATTTT.

The genes are TRBV2 and TRBJ1-4; TRBD1 matches 8 bases. V trimming: 6 bases; J trimming: 10 bases; junction bases outside the gene matches: 13. The length of the CDR3 is 15 residues. Germline V gene lookup returns CDR1 SNHLY and CDR2 FYNNEI. CDR3 region: CASRPPGTGSPKLFF. CDR3 sequence (DNA): TGTGCCAGCAGACCTCCCGGGACAGGTTCTCCAAAACTGTTTTTT. Filled out from reference TRBV2 and TRBJ1-4, the complete variable domain reads EPEVTQTPSHQVTQMGQEVILRCVPISNHLYFYWYRQILGQKVEFLVSFYNNEISEKSEIFDDQFSVERPDGSNFTLKIRSTKLEDSAMYFCASRPPGTGSPKLFFGSGTQLSVL.

The V gene is TRBV14, the J gene TRBJ2-1; 7 nucleotides align to TRBD2. Germline V gene sequence: CDR1 SGHDN, CDR2 FVKESK. V shed 2 bases and J 3 bases; nucleotides not matched to a gene: 7. CDR3 length equals 16 residues. This chain's CDR3 is CASSQPRLAGYNEQFF. CDR3 DNA: TGTGCCAGCAGCCAACCCCGACTAGCAGGCTACAATGAGCAGTTCTTC.

The CDR3 reads CAISDRPHNGYTF. DNA for the CDR3: TGTGCCATCAGTGATCGACCGCATAATGGCTACACCTTC. The V gene is TRBV10-3, the J gene TRBJ1-2; D ambiguous. V was cut by 3 bases and J by 6 bases, with 11 bases left in between. The CDR3 runs 13 residues. Per the germline V gene, CDR1 is ENHRY and CDR2 is SYGVKD.

This clone came up a few times. The rearrangement links TRBV5-4 to TRBJ2-7; a weak D match, TRBD2 (6 bases). Germline assignment: CDR1 SGHNT and CDR2 YYREEE (reference sequence). V was shortened by 0 bases and J by 1 base, with 14 bases between the two germline ends. The CDR3 length is 16 residues. CDR3 bases: TGTGCCAGCAGCTTGGGGGGACTGAAGTCGTCCTACGAGCAGTACTTC. The encoded protein is CASSLGGLKSSYEQYF.

The gene calls are TRBV5-5 and TRBJ2-6; D is unclear. Trimming cost V 3 bases and J 0 bases, with 19 bases left between them. Per the germline V gene, CDR1 is SGHKS and CDR2 is YYEKEE (reference sequence). The CDR3 sequence is 19 residues long. The CDR3 DNA reads TGTGCCAGCAGCTCGCGCGCCCCTGGGGATCACTCTGGGGCCAACGTCCTGACTTTC. It specifies CASSSRAPGDHSGANVLTF.

The CDR3 DNA reads as TGTGCCAGCAGTTTATCAGATCTCTATGGCTACACCTTC. Translated, it gives CASSLSDLYGYTF. The chain uses TRBV28 and TRBJ1-2; no clear D gene. Looked up from germline, CDR1 is MDHEN and CDR2 is SYDVKM. This CDR3 is built from 13 residues. Trimming pared 1 base from V and 4 bases from J, leaving 7 bases between.

The chain recombines TRBV4-1 with TRBJ1-2, with 9 positions matching TRBD1. CDR1 is MGHRA and CDR2 is YSYEKL in the germline V gene. The CDR3 loop spans 15 amino acids. J was trimmed by 4 bases and V by 3 bases; bases with no gene match: 6. CDR3 nucleotide sequence: TGCGCCAGCAGCCATAGACAGGGGGGGACCTATGGCTACACCTTC. Translated, it gives CASSHRQGGTYGYTF.

This clone was picked up one time. The rearrangement uses TRBV4-1 and TRBJ1-1; TRBD1 agrees at 8 bases. With 3 bases clipped from V and 3 bases from J, the junction kept 6 bases outside the gene matches. Per the germline V gene, CDR1 is MGHRA and CDR2 is YSYEKL. The CDR3 has 15 residues. DNA of the CDR3: TGCGCCAGCAGCCAGGTGACAGGGGAGTACACTGAAGCTTTCTTT. This encodes CASSQVTGEYTEAFF.

This chain connects TRBV12-3 or TRBV12-4 to TRBJ1-1, with D uncertain. V was shortened by 3 bases and J by 4 bases, with 6 bases between the two germline ends. The CDR3 is 12 residues long. CDR3 loop: CASSFKVTEAFF. The DNA for the CDR3 is TGTGCCAGCAGTTTTAAGGTCACTGAAGCTTTCTTT.

The chain recombines TRBV5-1 with TRBJ2-2, with 8 bases that match TRBD1. Trimming cost V 5 bases and J 3 bases; bases outside gene matches: 6. Germline-derived CDR1 and CDR2 are SGHRS and YFSETQ. The CDR3 spans 15 residues. The CDR3 DNA is TGCGCCAGCAGATCAGGGGGCTTGGACACCGGGGAGCTGTTTTTT. Protein: CASRSGGLDTGELFF.

On this clone: This same CDR3 is encoded by further DNA sequences in the sample. This chain connects TRBV29-1 to TRBJ1-4; D remains ambiguous. Trimming pared 1 base from V and 1 base from J, leaving 4 bases between. Germline assignment: CDR1 SQVTM and CDR2 ANQGSEA. This CDR3 comprises 13 residues. The DNA of the CDR3 is TGCAGCGTTGAAGGGGGAACTAATGAAAAACTGTTTTTT. This sequence encodes CSVEGGTNEKLFF.

The chain combines TRBV27 with TRBJ2-7; TRBD2 matches at 9 bases. V shed 2 bases, J shed 5 bases, and the junction held 1 base outside the gene matches. Germline values: CDR1 MNHEY, CDR2 SMNVEV (reference sequence). This CDR3 is built from 13 residues. Here the CDR3 reads CASSLGTSHEQYF. CDR3 nucleotides: TGTGCCAGCAGTTTAGGGACTAGCCACGAGCAGTACTTC.

V gene TRBV11-3 combines with J gene TRBJ2-1, with 8 bases fitting TRBD2. This CDR3 comprises 16 residues. Germline CDR1 SGHNT, CDR2 YENEEA. The V and J ends lost 5 bases and 4 bases, in that order; junction bases with no gene match: 10. As DNA, the CDR3 is TGTGCCAGCAGCGCCGAAGCGGGAGCCCCATACAATGAGCAGTTCTTC. Encoded protein: CASSAEAGAPYNEQFF.

This clone was seen only once. The chain couples TRBV7-8 to TRBJ2-1; TRBD1 matches 12 bases. Germline V gene lookup returns CDR1 SGHVS and CDR2 FQNEAQ. The CDR3 contains 16 residues. With 1 base clipped from V and 9 bases from J, the junction kept 7 bases outside the gene matches. The CDR3 DNA reads as TGTGCCAGCAGCTTAGGTGGCGGGACAGGGGGCCTTGAGCAGTTCTTC. Amino acid sequence: CASSLGGGTGGLEQFF.

The rearrangement uses TRBV7-9 and TRBJ2-7; the D gene is possibly TRBD2 (6 bases). CDR3 length equals 15 residues. CDR1 SEHNR and CDR2 FQNEAQ come from the germline V gene (reference sequence). Trimming left V 1 base short and J 2 bases short, with 12 bases between. The CDR3 loop reads CASSLDLANPYEQYF. CDR3 DNA: TGTGCCAGCAGCTTAGATCTAGCGAATCCCTACGAGCAGTACTTC. Drawing the rest from reference TRBV7-9 and TRBJ2-7, the complete variable domain is DTGVSQNPRHKITKRGQNVTFRCDPISEHNRLYWYRQTLGQGPEFLTYFQNEAQLEKSRLLSDRFSAERPKGSFSTLEIQRTEQGDSAMYLCASSLDLANPYEQYFGPGTRLTVT.

V gene TRBV18 combines with J gene TRBJ1-4; 9 bases align to TRBD1. V shed 4 bases, J shed 14 bases, and the junction held 20 bases outside the gene matches. The germline V gene encodes CDR1 KGHSH and CDR2 LQKENI. This CDR3 contains 17 residues. The CDR3 region is CASSQPYKDRGTSCLFF. CDR3 sequence (DNA): TGTGCCAGCTCACAGCCCTATAAGGACAGGGGAACGTCTTGCCTGTTTTTT.

This chain links TRBV10-2 with TRBJ1-5, with D unclear. V was pared by 0 bases and J by 2 bases, with 8 bases between. Per germline, CDR1 WSHSY and CDR2 SAAADI. CDR3 length: 15 residues. The CDR3 nucleotides are TGCGCCAGCAGTGAGTCGGGTGGGGGCAATCAGCCCCAGCATTTT. Protein product: CASSESGGGNQPQHF.

For the CDR3, the DNA is TGTGCCAGCAGCCGAAGGGTGGGGCAGGGGGACGAAAAACTGTTTTTT. It is translated as CASSRRVGQGDEKLFF. V usage is TRBV7-8 and J usage is TRBJ1-4; 7 nucleotides align to TRBD1. This CDR3 comprises 16 residues. CDR1 SGHVS and CDR2 FQNEAQ come from the germline V gene. V was clipped by 5 bases and J by 8 bases; unmatched bases: 14.

V gene TRBV29-1 combines with J gene TRBJ2-7, with D maybe TRBD1 (6 bases). CDR3 size: 16 residues. V lost 6 bases and J lost 7, with 28 bases in between. From germline, CDR1 is SQVTM and CDR2 ANQGSEA. In nucleotides, the CDR3 is TGCAGCGTAAACCCTACCGGGGACACCGTATCCGGGGAGCAGTACTTC. Encoded protein: CSVNPTGDTVSGEQYF.

The J gene is TRBJ2-7, the V gene TRBV2, with D possibly being TRBD2 (5 bases). The V and J ends lost 7 bases and 7 bases respectively, with 20 bases between them. From germline, CDR1 is SNHLY and CDR2 FYNNEI. The CDR3 sequence is 14 residues long. The CDR3, as DNA: TGTGCCAGCAAGCTTATAGATAGCGTGGGGGAGCAGTACTTC. Residues: CASKLIDSVGEQYF.

The genes are TRBV28 and TRBJ1-1, with D hard to call. Trimming shortened V by 3 bases and J by 5 bases, and 7 bases separated the two germline ends. The CDR3 is 12 amino acids. The germline V gene has CDR1 MDHEN and CDR2 SYDVKM. The CDR3, as DNA: TGTGCCAGCAGTTTTATGGGTACTGAAGCTTTCTTT. Translation: CASSFMGTEAFF.

In DNA form, the CDR3 reads TGTGCCAGCAGTCCCGACAGCTATGGCTACACCTTC. This codes for CASSPDSYGYTF. The chain joins TRBV2 to TRBJ1-2; maybe TRBD1 (5 bases). The germline gives CDR1 SNHLY, CDR2 FYNNEI. Trimming stripped 5 bases from V and 4 bases from J, with 8 bases between. This CDR3 is 12 amino acids long.